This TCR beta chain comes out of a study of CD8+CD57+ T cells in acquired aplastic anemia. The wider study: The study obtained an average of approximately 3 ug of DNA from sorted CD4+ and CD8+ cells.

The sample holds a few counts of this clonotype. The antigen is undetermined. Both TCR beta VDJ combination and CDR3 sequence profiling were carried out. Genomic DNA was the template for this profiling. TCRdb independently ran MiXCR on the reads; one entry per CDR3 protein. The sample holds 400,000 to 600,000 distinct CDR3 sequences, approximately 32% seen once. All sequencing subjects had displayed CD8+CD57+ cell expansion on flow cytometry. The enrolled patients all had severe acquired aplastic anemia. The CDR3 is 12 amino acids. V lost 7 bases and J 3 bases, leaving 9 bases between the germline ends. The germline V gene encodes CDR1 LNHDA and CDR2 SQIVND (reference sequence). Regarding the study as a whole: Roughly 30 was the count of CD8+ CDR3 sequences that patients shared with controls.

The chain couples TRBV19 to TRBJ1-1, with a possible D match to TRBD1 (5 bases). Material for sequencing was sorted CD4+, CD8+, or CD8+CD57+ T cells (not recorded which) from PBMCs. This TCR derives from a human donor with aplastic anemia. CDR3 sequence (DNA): TGTGCCAGTACCGTGGGGGACACTGAAGCTTTCTTT. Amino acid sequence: CASTVGDTEAFF.